Given below is one T cell receptor beta chain in context. The sample comes from a study of shared clonotypes between healthy human individuals. Method: immunoSEQ multiplex PCR; TCRdb's copy keeps in-frame clones and lacks some. In the table there are about 1.1 million clones, 60% to 80% of which are singletons. The length of the CDR3 is 15 residues. Germline V gene data show CDR1 as MNHNS and CDR2 as SASEGT. J gave up 1 base and V 6 bases, and 5 bases lay outside the gene matches. The specimen was memory CD4+ T cells from PBMCs. Subset described: CD45RA-negative fraction. The V gene is TRBV6-1, the J gene TRBJ2-3; 9 bases fit TRBD2. This sequence originates from a man between 18 and 35 years old in good health. Some clones in this sample may be carry-over from other donors' samples. CDR3 bases: TGTGCCAGCAGGCATAGCGGGAGTGGCACAGATACGCAGTATTTT. Encoded protein: CASRHSGSGTDTQYF.